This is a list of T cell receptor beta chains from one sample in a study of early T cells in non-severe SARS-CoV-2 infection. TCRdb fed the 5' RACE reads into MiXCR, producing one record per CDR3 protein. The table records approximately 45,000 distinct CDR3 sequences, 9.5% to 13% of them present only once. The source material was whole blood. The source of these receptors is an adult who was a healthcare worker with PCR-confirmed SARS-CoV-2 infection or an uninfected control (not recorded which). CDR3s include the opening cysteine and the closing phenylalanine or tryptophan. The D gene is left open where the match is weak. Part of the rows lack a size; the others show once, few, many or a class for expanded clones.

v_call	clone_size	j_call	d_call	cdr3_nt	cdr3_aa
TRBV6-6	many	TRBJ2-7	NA	TGTGCCAGCAGTTGGGGGAATGAGCAGTACTTC	CASSWGNEQYF
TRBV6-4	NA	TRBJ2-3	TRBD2	TGTGCCAGCAGCAAAACGGCGGGGGGACCAGATACGCAGTATTTT	CASSKTAGGPDTQYF
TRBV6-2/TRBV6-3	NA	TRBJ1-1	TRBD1	TGTGCCAGCAGTTACTCGTCAGGGGGCCCACACACTGAAGCCTTCTTT	CASSYSSGGPHTEAFF
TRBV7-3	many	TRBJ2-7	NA	TGTGCCAGCAGCTTAAGCGGATTACAGAGCTACGAGCAGTACTTC	CASSLSGLQSYEQYF
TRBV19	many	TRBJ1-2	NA	TGTGCCTCCTCGATGGCTAACTATGGCTACACCTTC	CASSMANYGYTF
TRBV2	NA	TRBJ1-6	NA	TGTGCCAGCAGTGAACAGGGTTGGGATAATTCACCCCTCCACTTT	CASSEQGWDNSPLHF
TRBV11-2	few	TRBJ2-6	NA	TGTGCCAGCAGCTTCAGCTCGGCGGGCTCTGGGGCCAACGTCCTGACTTTC	CASSFSSAGSGANVLTF
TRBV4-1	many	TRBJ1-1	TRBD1	TGCGCCAGCAGCCAGACAGGGGGACGCATGAACACTGAAGCTTTCTTT	CASSQTGGRMNTEAFF
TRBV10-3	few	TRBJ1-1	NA	TGTGCCATCAGTGAGAGGCAGGGGTTCACTGAAGCTTTCTTT	CAISERQGFTEAFF
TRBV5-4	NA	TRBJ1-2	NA	TGTGCCAGCAGCTTGGTCGGAACCTACACCTTC	CASSLVGTYTF
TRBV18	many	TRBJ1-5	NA	TGTGCCAGCTCACCAGACGGAAGCAATCAGCCCCAGCATTTT	CASSPDGSNQPQHF
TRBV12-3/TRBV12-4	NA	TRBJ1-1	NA	TGTGCCAGCAGTAGGCAGACTCTGGGCACTGAAGCTTTCTTT	CASSRQTLGTEAFF
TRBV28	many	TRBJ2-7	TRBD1	TGTGCCAGCCGAGACAGGGACGAGCAGTACTTC	CASRDRDEQYF
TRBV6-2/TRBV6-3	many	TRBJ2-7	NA	TGTGCCAGCAGTTCCAACGAGCAGTACTTC	CASSSNEQYF
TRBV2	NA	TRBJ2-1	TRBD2	TGTGCCAGCAGTGAAAGGACTAGCCGGTTCTTC	CASSERTSRFF
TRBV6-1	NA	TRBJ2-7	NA	TGTGCCAGCAGAGGCAGGGGGGGAATCGAGCAGTACTTC	CASRGRGGIEQYF
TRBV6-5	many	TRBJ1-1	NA	TGTGCCAGCAGGAACGGACAGAACACTGAAGCTTTCTTT	CASRNGQNTEAFF
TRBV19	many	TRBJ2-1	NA	TGTGCCAGTAGTATAGGGTACAGTTCCAATGAGCAGTTCTTC	CASSIGYSSNEQFF
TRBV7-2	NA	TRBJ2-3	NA	TGTGCCAGCAGCATTCCCGCAGATACGCAGTATTTT	CASSIPADTQYF
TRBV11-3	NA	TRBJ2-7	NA	TGTGCCAGCAGTCGTGGGCAGGGCTCCTACGAGCAGTACTTC	CASSRGQGSYEQYF
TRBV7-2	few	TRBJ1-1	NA	TGTGCCAGCAGCCAGAGCACTGAAGCTTTCTTT	CASSQSTEAFF
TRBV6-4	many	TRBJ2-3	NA	TGTGCCAGCAGTGAAGGCCCCAGCACAGATACGCAGTATTTT	CASSEGPSTDTQYF
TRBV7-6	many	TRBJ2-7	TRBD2	TGTGTCAGCAGCTCCGGGGGGGGCCCCTACGAGCAGTACTTC	CVSSSGGGPYEQYF
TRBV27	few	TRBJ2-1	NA	TGTGCCAGCAGCCGACAGTACAATGAGCAGTTCTTC	CASSRQYNEQFF
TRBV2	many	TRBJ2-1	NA	TGTGCCAGCAACAAAGGCTCCTACAATGAGCAGTTCTTC	CASNKGSYNEQFF
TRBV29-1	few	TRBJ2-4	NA	TGCAGCGTTGAAGGGGCAGGGCTTGGAAACATTCAGTACTTC	CSVEGAGLGNIQYF
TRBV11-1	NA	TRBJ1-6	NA	TGTGCCAGCAGCGCCCGGGACCCGGGGCGACCCCTCCACTTT	CASSARDPGRPLHF
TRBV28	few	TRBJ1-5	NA	TGTGCCAGCTCGACTCTCAATCAGCCCCAGCATTTT	CASSTLNQPQHF
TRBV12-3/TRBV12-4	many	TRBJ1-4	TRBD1	TGTGCCAGCAGATGGGACAGGGCTAATGAAAAACTGTTTTTT	CASRWDRANEKLFF
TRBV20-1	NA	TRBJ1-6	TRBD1	TGCAGTGCTAGAGATCTTGCAGGGGGCTTCGGGTCACCCCTCCACTTT	CSARDLAGGFGSPLHF
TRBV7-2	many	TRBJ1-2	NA	TGTGCCAGCAGCTTAGTGGGCAGGGGCCCCCTTTACTTCTATGGCTACACCTTC	CASSLVGRGPLYFYGYTF
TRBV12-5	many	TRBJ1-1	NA	TGTGCTAGTGGCTACAGGAACACTGAAGCTTTCTTT	CASGYRNTEAFF
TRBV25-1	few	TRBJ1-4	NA	TGTGCCAGCAGTGATCCGGGGGAGGGAGGGAGAAATGAAAAACTGTTTTTT	CASSDPGEGGRNEKLFF
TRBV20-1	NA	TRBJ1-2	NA	TGCAGTGCTCCCTCCTTACAGGGAGGATTATATGGCTACACCTTC	CSAPSLQGGLYGYTF
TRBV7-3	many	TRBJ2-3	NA	TGTGCCAGCAGCTTAACGTGGCCCGATACGCAGTATTTT	CASSLTWPDTQYF
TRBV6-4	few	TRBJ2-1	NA	TGTGCCAGCATCCCCGGGACGGTAATTAGCTCCTACAATGAGCAGTTCTTC	CASIPGTVISSYNEQFF
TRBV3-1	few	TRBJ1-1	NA	TGTGCCAGCACCCAGTACGGGAAGGCAGGAGCTTTCTTT	CASTQYGKAGAFF